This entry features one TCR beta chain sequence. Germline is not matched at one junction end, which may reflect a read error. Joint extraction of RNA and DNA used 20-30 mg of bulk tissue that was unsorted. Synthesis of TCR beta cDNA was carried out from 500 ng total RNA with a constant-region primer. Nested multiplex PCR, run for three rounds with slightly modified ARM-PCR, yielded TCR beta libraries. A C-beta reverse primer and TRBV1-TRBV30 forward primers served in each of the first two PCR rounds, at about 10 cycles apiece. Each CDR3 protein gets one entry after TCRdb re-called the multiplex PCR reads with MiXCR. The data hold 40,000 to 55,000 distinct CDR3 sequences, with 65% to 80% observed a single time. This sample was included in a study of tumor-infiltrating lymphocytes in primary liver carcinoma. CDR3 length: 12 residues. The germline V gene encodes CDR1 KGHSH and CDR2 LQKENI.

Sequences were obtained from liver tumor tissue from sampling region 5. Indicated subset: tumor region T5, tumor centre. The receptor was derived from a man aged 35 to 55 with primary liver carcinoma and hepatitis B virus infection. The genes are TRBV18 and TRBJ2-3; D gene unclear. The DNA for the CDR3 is TGTGCCAGCTCACTAAGCACAGATACGCAGTGTTTT. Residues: CASSLSTDTQCF.